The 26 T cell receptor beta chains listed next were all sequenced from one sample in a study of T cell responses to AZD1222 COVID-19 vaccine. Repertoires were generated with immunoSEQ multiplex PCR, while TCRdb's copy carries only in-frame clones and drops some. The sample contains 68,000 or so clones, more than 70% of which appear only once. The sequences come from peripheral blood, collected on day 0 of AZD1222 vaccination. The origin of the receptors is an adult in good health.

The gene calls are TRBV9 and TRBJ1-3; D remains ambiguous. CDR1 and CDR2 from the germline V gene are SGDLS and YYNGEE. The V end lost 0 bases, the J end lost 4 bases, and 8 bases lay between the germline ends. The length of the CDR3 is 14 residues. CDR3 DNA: TGTGCCAGCAGCGTAGCACACTCGGGAAACACCATATATTTT. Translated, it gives CASSVAHSGNTIYF.

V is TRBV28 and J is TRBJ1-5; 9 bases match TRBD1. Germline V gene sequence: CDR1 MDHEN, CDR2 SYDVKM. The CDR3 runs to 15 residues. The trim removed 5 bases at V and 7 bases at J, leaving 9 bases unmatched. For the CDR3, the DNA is TGTGCCAGCAGTCCCACTGGACAGGGGAACCAGCCCCAGCATTTT. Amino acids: CASSPTGQGNQPQHF.

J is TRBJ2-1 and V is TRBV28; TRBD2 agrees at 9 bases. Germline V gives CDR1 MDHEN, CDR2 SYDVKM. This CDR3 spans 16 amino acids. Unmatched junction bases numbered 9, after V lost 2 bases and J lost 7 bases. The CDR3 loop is CASSLKVTSGRNEQFF. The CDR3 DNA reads TGTGCCAGCAGTTTAAAGGTTACTAGCGGGCGGAATGAGCAGTTCTTC.

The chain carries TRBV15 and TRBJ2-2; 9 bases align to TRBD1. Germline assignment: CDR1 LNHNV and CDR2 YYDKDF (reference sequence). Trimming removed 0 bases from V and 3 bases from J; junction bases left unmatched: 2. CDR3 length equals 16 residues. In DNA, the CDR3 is TGTGCCACCAGCAGAGAGGGGGACAGGGACACCGGGGAGCTGTTTTTT. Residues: CATSREGDRDTGELFF.

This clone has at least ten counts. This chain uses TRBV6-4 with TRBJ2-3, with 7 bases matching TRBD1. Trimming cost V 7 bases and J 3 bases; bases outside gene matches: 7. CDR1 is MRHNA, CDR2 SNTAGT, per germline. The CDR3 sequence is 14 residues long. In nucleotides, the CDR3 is TGTGCCAGCATTCAGACAGGGAGAACAGATACGCAGTATTTT. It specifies CASIQTGRTDTQYF.

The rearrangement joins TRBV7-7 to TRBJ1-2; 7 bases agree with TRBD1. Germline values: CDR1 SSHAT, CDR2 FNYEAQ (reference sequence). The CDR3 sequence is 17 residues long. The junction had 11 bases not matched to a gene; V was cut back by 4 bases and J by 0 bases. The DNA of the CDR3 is TGTGCCAGCAGCTCACCAAGAACAGGGGAAGCTAACTATGGCTACACCTTC. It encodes CASSSPRTGEANYGYTF.

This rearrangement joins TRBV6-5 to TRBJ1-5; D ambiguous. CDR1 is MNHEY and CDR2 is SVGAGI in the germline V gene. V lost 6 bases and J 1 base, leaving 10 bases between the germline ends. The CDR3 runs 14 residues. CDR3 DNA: TGTGCCAGCAGAGCGGACGGAAGCAATCAGCCCCAGCATTTT. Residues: CASRADGSNQPQHF.

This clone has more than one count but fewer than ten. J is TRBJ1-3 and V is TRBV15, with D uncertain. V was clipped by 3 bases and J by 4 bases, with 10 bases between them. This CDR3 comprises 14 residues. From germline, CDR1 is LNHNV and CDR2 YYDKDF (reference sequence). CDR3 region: CATSSGGSGNTIYF. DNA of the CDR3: TGTGCCACCAGCAGTGGAGGCTCGGGAAACACCATATATTTT.

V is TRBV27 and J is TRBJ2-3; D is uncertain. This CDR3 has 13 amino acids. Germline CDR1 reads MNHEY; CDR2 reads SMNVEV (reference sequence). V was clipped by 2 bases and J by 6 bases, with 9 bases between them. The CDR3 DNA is TGTGCCAGCAGTTTAAAGGGTCTCGATACGCAGTATTTT. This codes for CASSLKGLDTQYF.

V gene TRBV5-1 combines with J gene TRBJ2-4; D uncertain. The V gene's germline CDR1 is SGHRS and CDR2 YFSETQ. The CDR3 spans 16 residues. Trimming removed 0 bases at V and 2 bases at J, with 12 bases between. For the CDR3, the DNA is TGCGCCAGCAGCTTGGTTGGAGCTGGCACCAAAAACATTCAGTACTTC. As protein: CASSLVGAGTKNIQYF. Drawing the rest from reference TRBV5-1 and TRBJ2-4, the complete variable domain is KAGVTQTPRYLIKTRGQQVTLSCSPISGHRSVSWYQQTPGQGLQFLFEYFSETQRNKGNFPGRFSGRQFSNSRSEMNVSTLELGDSALYLCASSLVGAGTKNIQYFGAGTRLSVL.

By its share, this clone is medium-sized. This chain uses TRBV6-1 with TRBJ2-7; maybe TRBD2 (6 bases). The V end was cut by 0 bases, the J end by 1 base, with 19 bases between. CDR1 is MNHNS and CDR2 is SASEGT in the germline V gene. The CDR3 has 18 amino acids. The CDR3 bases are TGTGCCAGCAGTGAAGCCACTGGGGGGATGGGCCATTCCTACGAGCAGTACTTC. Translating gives CASSEATGGMGHSYEQYF.

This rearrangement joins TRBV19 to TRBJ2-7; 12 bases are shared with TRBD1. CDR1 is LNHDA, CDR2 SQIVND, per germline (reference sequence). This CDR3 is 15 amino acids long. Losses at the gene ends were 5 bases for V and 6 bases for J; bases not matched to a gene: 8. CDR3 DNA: TGTGCCAGTAGTGATGTTGGGACAGGGGGCCGCGAGCAGTACTTC. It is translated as CASSDVGTGGREQYF.

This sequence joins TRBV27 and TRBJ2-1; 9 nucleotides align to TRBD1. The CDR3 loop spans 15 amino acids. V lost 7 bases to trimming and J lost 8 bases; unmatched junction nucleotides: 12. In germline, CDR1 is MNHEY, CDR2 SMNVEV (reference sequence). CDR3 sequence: CASTQKGDRVHEQFF. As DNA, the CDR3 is TGTGCCAGCACTCAAAAGGGGGACAGGGTTCATGAGCAGTTCTTC.

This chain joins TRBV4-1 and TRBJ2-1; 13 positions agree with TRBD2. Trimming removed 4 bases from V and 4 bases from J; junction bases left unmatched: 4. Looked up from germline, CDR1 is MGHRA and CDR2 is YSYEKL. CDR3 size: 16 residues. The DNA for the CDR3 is TGCGCCAGCAGCCGGACTAGCGGGAGCCAATACAATGAGCAGTTCTTC. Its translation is CASSRTSGSQYNEQFF.

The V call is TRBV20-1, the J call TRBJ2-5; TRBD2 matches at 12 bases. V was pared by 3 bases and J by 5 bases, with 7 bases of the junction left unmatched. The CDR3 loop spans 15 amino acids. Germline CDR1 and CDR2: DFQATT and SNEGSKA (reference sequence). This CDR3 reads CSASTSGRIQETQYF. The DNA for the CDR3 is TGCAGTGCTAGTACTAGCGGGAGGATACAGGAGACCCAGTACTTC.

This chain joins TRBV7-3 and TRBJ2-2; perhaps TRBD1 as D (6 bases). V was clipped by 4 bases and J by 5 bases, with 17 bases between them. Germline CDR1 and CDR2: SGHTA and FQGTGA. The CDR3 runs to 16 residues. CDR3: CASSSTGQTSTGELFF. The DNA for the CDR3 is TGTGCCAGCAGCTCGACGGGACAAACCTCGACCGGGGAGCTGTTTTTT.

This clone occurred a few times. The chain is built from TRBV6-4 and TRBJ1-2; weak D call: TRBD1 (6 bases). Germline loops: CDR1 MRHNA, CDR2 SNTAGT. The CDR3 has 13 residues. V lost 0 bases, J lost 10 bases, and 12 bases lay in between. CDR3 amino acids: CASSDSETGAYTF. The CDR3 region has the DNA TGTGCCAGCAGTGACTCGGAGACAGGAGCCTACACCTTC.

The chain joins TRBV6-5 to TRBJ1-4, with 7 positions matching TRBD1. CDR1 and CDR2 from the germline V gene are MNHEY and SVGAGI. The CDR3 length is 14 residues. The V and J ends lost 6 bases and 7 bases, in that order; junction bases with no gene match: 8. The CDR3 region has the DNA TGTGCCAGCAGGTTCACAGGGGTCTCTGAAAAACTGTTTTTT. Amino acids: CASRFTGVSEKLFF.

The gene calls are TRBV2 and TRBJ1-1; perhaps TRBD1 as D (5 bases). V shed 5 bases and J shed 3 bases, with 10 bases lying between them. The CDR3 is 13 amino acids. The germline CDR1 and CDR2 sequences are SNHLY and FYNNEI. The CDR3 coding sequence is TGTGCCAGCAGTCGAAAAGGGGACACTGAAGCTTTCTTT. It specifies CASSRKGDTEAFF. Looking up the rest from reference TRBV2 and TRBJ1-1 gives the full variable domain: EPEVTQTPSHQVTQMGQEVILRCVPISNHLYFYWYRQILGQKVEFLVSFYNNEISEKSEIFDDQFSVERPDGSNFTLKIRSTKLEDSAMYFCASSRKGDTEAFFGQGTRLTVV.

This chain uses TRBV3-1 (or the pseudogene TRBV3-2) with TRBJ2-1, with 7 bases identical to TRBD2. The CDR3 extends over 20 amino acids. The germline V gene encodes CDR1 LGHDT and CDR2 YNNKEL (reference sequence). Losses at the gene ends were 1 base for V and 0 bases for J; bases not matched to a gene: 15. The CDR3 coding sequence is TGTGCCAGCAGCCAAGGTGTGGGCGGGAGATTCCGCTACTCCTACAATGAGCAGTTCTTC. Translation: CASSQGVGGRFRYSYNEQFF.

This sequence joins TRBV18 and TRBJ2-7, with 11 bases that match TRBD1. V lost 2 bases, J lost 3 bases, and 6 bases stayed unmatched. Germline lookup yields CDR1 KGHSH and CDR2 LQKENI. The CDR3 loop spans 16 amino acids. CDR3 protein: CASSPASGTGGYEQYF. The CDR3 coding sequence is TGTGCCAGCTCACCAGCCTCCGGGACAGGGGGCTACGAGCAGTACTTC.

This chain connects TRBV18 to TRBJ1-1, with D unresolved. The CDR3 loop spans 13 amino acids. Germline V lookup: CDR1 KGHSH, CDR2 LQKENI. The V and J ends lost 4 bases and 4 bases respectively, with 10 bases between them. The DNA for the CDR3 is TGTGCCAGCTCACAGGGTCCGATCACTGAAGCTTTCTTT. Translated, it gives CASSQGPITEAFF. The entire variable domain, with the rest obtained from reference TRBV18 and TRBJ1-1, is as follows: NAGVMQNPRHLVRRRGQEARLRCSPMKGHSHVYWYRQLPEEGLKFMVYLQKENIIDESGMPKERFSAEFPKEGPSILRIQQVVRGDSAAYFCASSQGPITEAFFGQGTRLTVV.

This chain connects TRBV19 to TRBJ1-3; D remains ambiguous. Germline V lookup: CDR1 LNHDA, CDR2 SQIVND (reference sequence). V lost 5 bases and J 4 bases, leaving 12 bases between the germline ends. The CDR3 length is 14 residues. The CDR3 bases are TGTGCCAGTAGTGCTCCTGAGCGAGGAAACACCATATATTTT. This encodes CASSAPERGNTIYF. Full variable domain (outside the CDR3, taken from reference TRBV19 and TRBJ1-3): DGGITQSPKYLFRKEGQNVTLSCEQNLNHDAMYWYRQDPGQGLRLIYYSQIVNDFQKGDIAEGYSVSREKKESFPLTVTSAQKNPTAFYLCASSAPERGNTIYFGEGSWLTVV.

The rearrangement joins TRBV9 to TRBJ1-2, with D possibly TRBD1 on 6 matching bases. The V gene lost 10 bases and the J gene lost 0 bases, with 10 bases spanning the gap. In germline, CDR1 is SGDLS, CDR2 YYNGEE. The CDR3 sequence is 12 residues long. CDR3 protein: CASTGSNYGYTF. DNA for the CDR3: TGTGCCTCCACAGGGTCTAACTATGGCTACACCTTC.

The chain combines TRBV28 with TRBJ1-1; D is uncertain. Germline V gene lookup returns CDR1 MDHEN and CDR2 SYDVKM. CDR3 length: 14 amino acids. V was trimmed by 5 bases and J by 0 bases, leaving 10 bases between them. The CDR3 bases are TGTGCCAGCAGTCTAAGACAAGTGAACACTGAAGCTTTCTTT. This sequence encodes CASSLRQVNTEAFF.

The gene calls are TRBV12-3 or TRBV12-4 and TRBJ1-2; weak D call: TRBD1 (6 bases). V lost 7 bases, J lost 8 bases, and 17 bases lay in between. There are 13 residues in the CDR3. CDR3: CASTTQGVEGYTF. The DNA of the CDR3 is TGTGCCAGCACCACACAGGGAGTAGAAGGCTACACCTTC.